This T cell receptor beta chain was found in a study of regulatory T cells in long-lasting Graves disease. Study outcomes and limitations: Preferential use of TRBV28, TRBJ1-2 and TRBJ2-5 was seen in persistent disease. Persistent-disease Graves' patients showed less TCR diversity than new cases.

V shed 5 bases, J shed 3 bases, and the junction held 3 bases outside the gene matches. Per the germline V gene, CDR1 is SGHTA and CDR2 is FQGNSA. The CDR3 covers 14 residues. Indicated time point: newly diagnosed GD, antithyroid drugs for less than 3 months. The TCR library was made from RNA extracted from PBMCs. Those enrolled as patients came out of an endocrinology department in Xi'an, China. This clonotype was counted a few times. Its antigen is unknown. For TCR beta, libraries came from iRepertoire HTBI primers and Arm-PCR of CDR3 regions. TCRdb reprocessed the multiplex PCR reads with MiXCR, giving one entry per CDR3 protein. In the table there are about 420,000 distinct CDR3 sequences, about 17% of which are singletons. These data were also filed under a second study, of T cells in Graves' hyperthyroidism and ophthalmopathy. From that study: For Graves' hyperthyroidism to be stable, ophthalmopathy could not progress within 18 months.

The rearrangement links TRBV7-2 to TRBJ1-5; 8 positions agree with TRBD1. This clonotype was sampled from a woman younger than 35 with Graves disease. Material: peripheral blood mononuclear cells (PBMCs), obtained at new diagnosis, from a patient treated with antithyroid drugs. The CDR3: CASSKGQVNQPQHF. Here the CDR3 DNA reads TGTGCCAGCAGCAAGGGACAGGTCAATCAGCCCCAGCATTTT.